Sequencing of this T cell receptor beta chain was carried out in a study of T cells in Graves' hyperthyroidism and ophthalmopathy. For the study at large: Peripheral blood was secured at the point of initial diagnosis, before any treatment.

Those with hyperthyroidism were 18 to 65 years old, newly diagnosed, and ill for under 2 months. Diagnostic assessment was based on clinical symptoms, serum thyroxine and TRAb, thyroid ultrasound and orbital computed tomography. Broader study findings: Through a model of 13 V-J features, ophthalmopathy was separated from stable hyperthyroidism.

The CDR3 regions of TCR beta were amplified from RNA transcripts. The HTBI set primed first-round TCR CDR3 RT-PCR. MiXCR, run by TCRdb on the multiplex PCR reads, gives a single entry per CDR3 protein. The sample carries hundreds of thousands of distinct CDR3 sequences, around 38% recorded once. V lost 0 bases and J lost 0, with 8 bases in between. CDR3 length: 16 residues. Germline lookup yields CDR1 LNHDA and CDR2 SQIVND (reference sequence). About this clonotype itself: Its antigen is currently unknown.

Source material: blood. This clonotype originated in a young man with Graves' hyperthyroidism. This chain connects TRBV19 to TRBJ2-2; D gene ambiguous. DNA for the CDR3: TGTGCCAGTAGTATAGATTTCGGGTCGAACACCGGGGAGCTGTTTTTT. It specifies CASSIDFGSNTGELFF.